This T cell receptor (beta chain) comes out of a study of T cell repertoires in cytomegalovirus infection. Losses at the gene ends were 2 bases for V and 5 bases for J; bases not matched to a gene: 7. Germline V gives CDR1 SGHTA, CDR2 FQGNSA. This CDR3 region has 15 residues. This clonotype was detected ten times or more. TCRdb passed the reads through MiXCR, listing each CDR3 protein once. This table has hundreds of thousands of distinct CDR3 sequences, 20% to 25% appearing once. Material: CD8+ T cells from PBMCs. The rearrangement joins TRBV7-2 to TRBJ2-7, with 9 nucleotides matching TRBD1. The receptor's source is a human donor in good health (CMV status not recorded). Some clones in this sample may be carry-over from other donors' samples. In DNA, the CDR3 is TGTGCCAGCAGCTTAACCGGGACAGGGTCAAACGAGCAGTACTTC. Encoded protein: CASSLTGTGSNEQYF.